This TCR beta chain is drawn from a study of beta chain features in type 1 diabetes. Study-level results: With patients and controls alike, PCR might favor shorter templates to an equal degree. The question left open here concerned HLA type influencing TCRB rearrangement. Researchers report that Type 1 diabetes patients had moderately but significantly shorter TCRB CDR3s across all four CD4+ subsets.

This clone occurred a few times. The antigen is undetermined. Trimming stripped 0 bases from V and 3 bases from J, with 6 bases between. Germline CDR1 LNHNV, CDR2 YYDKDF (reference sequence). The CDR3 runs 14 residues. Sequenced material consisted of expressed TCRB transcripts (all of the isolated RNA was reverse transcribed). Assay used: immunoSEQ multiplex PCR; TCRdb lists only in-frame clones, some missing. The sample carries hundreds of thousands of clones, roughly 16% recorded once. The material sequenced was naive CD4+ T cells from blood. The genes are TRBV15 and TRBJ2-1, with D hard to call. This clonotype was sampled from a woman under 30 in good health. CDR3 loop: CATSRDADYNEQFF. CDR3 DNA: TGTGCCACCAGCAGAGATGCTGACTACAATGAGCAGTTCTTC.